Listed below are T cell receptor beta chains from one sample, sequenced in a study of blood T cell repertoires in COVID-19. Clones were sequenced by immunoSEQ multiplex PCR, and TCRdb holds only the in-frame ones, with some missing. The sample carries hundreds of thousands of clones, approximately 88% recorded once. The sample comprised peripheral blood. The receptors stem from a woman aged 45-65 years with active or convalescent COVID-19. Both conserved end residues are part of each CDR3. The order of the fields is V gene, clone size, J gene, D gene, CDR3 DNA, CDR3 protein. A D gene is named only where the DNA matches it firmly. Only part of the rows carry a size: once, few, many, or a class if the clone is expanded.

>TRBV27|NA|TRBJ1-6|TRBD1
TGTGCCAGCCGACCTAAGTCCGTCGGACAGGGGTGGAATTCACCCCTCCACTTT
CASRPKSVGQGWNSPLHF
>TRBV5-1|NA|TRBJ1-2|NA
TGCGCCAGCAGCTACGACACTCCTACCTATGGCTACACCTTC
CASSYDTPTYGYTF
>TRBV5-6|once|TRBJ1-1|NA
TGTGCCAGCAGTTACTCAGGGGTGAGGACTGAAGCTTTCTTT
CASSYSGVRTEAFF
>TRBV2|NA|TRBJ1-5|NA
TGTGCCAGCGCGTTGGACACCCCGAATCAGCCCCAGCATTTT
CASALDTPNQPQHF
>TRBV28|NA|TRBJ2-3|TRBD2
TGTGCCAGCCGGGCGGGAGGAGTACCAGATACGCAGTATTTT
CASRAGGVPDTQYF
>TRBV7-6|NA|TRBJ1-6|TRBD1
TGTGCCAGCAGCCAGGACAGGGGCGATAATTCACCCCTCCACTTT
CASSQDRGDNSPLHF
>TRBV19|NA|TRBJ1-2|NA
TGTGCCAGTAGTAGATCCGGGGACACTAGATATGGCTACACCTTC
CASSRSGDTRYGYTF
>TRBV24-1|NA|TRBJ2-2|NA
TGTGCCACCAGTGATCCGACAGGAGGACGGACCGGGGAGCTGTTTTTT
CATSDPTGGRTGELFF
>TRBV19|NA|TRBJ1-1|NA
TGTGCCAGTAACCTGGACAGTCGGTTTTCTTCTGAAGCTTTCTTT
CASNLDSRFSSEAFF
>TRBV9|few|TRBJ2-1|TRBD2
TGTGCCAGCAGCGGAACTAGCGGGGAGTACAATGAGCAGTTCTTC
CASSGTSGEYNEQFF
>TRBV19|NA|TRBJ1-2|TRBD1
TGTGCCAGTCAGGAACAGGGGATCAATGGCTACACCTTC
CASQEQGINGYTF
>TRBV7-2|NA|TRBJ1-6|TRBD1
TGTGCCAGCAGCCGCCAAGGACAGGGAATAAATTCACCCCTCCACTTT
CASSRQGQGINSPLHF
>TRBV3-1/TRBV3-2|once|TRBJ2-3|TRBD2
TGTGCCAGCAGCCAACCCGGGACTAGCGGATACACAGATACGCAGTATTTT
CASSQPGTSGYTDTQYF
>TRBV3-1/TRBV3-2|NA|TRBJ2-7|TRBD2
TGTGCCAGCAGCCCCAGACTAGCGGGAGTTACCTACGAGCAGTACTTC
CASSPRLAGVTYEQYF
>TRBV9|NA|TRBJ1-2|TRBD1
TGTGCCAGCAGCGTCGATCCGGGACAGGGGGTGTCTCCCTATGGCTACACCTTC
CASSVDPGQGVSPYGYTF
>TRBV4-2|once|TRBJ2-5|NA
TGTGCCAGCAGCCAAGATCGGGGGAAAGAGACCCAGTACTTC
CASSQDRGKETQYF
>TRBV18|NA|TRBJ2-2|TRBD2
TGTGCCAGCTCAACCGTGGCGGGGGGCCATTCCACTAACACCGGGGAGCTGTTTTTT
CASSTVAGGHSTNTGELFF
>TRBV6-6|NA|TRBJ1-2|NA
TGTGCCAGCAGTTTAACCATCCAGGGGAACTATGGCTACACCTTC
CASSLTIQGNYGYTF
>TRBV29-1|NA|TRBJ1-1|NA
TGCAGCGTGGGTGCTGGGGGGGACACTGAAGCTTTCTTT
CSVGAGGDTEAFF
>TRBV18|NA|TRBJ1-1|NA
TGTGCCAGCTCACCCCGGGGTGGCACTGAAGCTTTCTTT
CASSPRGGTEAFF
>TRBV9|NA|TRBJ1-1|NA
TGTGCCAGCAGCGTAGCGGGGGAGCTGAACACTGAAGCTTTCTTT
CASSVAGELNTEAFF
>TRBV28|once|TRBJ2-3|TRBD1
TGTGCCAGCAGCCCTTTCCTGGGACAGGGGGCGGAAGATACGCAGTATTTT
CASSPFLGQGAEDTQYF
>TRBV6-1|few|TRBJ2-7|NA
TGTGCCAGCAGTGAAATACTTTACCCTACCTACGAGCAGTACTTC
CASSEILYPTYEQYF